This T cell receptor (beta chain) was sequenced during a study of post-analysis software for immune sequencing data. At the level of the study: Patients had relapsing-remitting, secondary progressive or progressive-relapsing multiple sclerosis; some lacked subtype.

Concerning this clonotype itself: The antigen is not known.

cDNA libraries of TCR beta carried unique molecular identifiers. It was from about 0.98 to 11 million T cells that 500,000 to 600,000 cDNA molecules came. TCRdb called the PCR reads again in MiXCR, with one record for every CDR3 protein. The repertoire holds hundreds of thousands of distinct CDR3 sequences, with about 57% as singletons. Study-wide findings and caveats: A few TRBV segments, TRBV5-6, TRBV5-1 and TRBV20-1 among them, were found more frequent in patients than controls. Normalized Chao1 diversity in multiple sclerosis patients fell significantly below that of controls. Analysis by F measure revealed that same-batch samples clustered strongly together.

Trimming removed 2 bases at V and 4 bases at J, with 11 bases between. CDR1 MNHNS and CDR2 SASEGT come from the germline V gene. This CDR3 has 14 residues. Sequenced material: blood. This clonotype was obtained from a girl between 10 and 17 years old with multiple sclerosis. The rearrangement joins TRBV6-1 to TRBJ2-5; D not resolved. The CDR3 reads CASSERVSSETQYF. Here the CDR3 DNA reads TGTGCCAGCAGTGAAAGAGTCTCCTCAGAGACCCAGTACTTC.